A single T cell receptor beta chain is shown here with its context. The data stem from a study of control samples from healthy donors and cancer patients. The CDR3 has 15 amino acids. Germline lookup yields CDR1 SEHNR and CDR2 FQNEAQ (reference sequence). Trimming removed 3 bases from V and 0 bases from J; junction bases left unmatched: 2. The assay was immunoSEQ multiplex PCR, and TCRdb's table has in-frame clones only and misses some. The sample has around 170,000 clones, 80% to 90% seen once. The receptor was isolated from a woman aged 25 to 39 in good health. The genes are TRBV7-9 and TRBJ1-3, with 7 bases identical to TRBD1. Sequences were obtained from blood. The CDR3: CASSFGQDSGNTIYF. CDR3 bases: TGTGCCAGCAGCTTTGGACAGGACTCTGGAAACACCATATATTTT.